Given below is one T cell receptor (beta chain) in context. The sample originates from a study of T cells expressing NK-cell markers. Study-wide background: Sequenced donors, eight in total, included seven who were HCMV-seropositive and one who was seronegative.

In germline, CDR1 is KGHSH, CDR2 LQKENI. The CDR3 has 15 amino acids. The cDNA for TCR beta came from 5'RACE template switching with UMIs. After re-calling the 5' RACE reads, TCRdb lists one entry per CDR3 protein, DNA absent. The table lists 300,000 to 450,000 distinct CDR3 sequences, with roughly 5.2% in the top ten. Input material: blood T cells: a sorted CD56 or NKG2C T cell subset, CD4+ or CD8+ T cells, or bulk PBMC T cells (not recorded which). The receptor was isolated from a man between 18 and 69 years old in good health. The V gene is TRBV18, the J gene TRBJ1-2; absent DNA, TCRdb's TRBD1 call cannot be checked. Here the CDR3 reads CASSPTSGGRYGYTF.